The clone carrying this T cell receptor (beta chain) was counted many times. Its antigen is not known. This specimen comes from a study of early T cells in non-severe SARS-CoV-2 infection. Study background: Sequencing of unsorted whole blood was done on bulk RNA, leaving chains unpaired. Study results and limitations: VDJdb matches were skewed toward anti-spike CD8 T cell responses.

The CDR3 is made up of 16 amino acids. Germline V gene data show CDR1 as SGHTA and CDR2 as FQGTGA. The V gene end was trimmed by 5 bases and the J gene end by 5 bases; junction bases not matched to a gene: 10. The library protocol tagged individual cDNA molecules with unique molecular identifiers. MiXCR, run by TCRdb on the 5' RACE reads, gives a single entry per CDR3 protein. The sample lists about 35,000 distinct CDR3 sequences, more than 5% occurring once. The V and J genes are TRBV7-3 and TRBJ2-1, with 9 bases fitting TRBD1. The TCR was taken from an adult who was a healthcare worker with PCR-confirmed SARS-CoV-2 infection or an uninfected control (not recorded which). Sequenced: whole blood. CDR3 bases: TGTGCCAGCAGCACCAGGATGGGACAGGGTAACAATGAGCAGTTCTTC. This codes for CASSTRMGQGNNEQFF.